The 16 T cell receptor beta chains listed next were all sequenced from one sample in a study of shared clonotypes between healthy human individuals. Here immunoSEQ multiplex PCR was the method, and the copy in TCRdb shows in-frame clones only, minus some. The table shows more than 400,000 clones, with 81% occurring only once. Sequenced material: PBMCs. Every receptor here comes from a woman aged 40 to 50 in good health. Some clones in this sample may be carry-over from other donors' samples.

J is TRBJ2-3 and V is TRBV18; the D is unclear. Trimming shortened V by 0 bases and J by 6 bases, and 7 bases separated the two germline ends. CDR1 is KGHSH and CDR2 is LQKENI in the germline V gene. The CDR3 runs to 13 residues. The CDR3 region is CASSPPSFDTQYF. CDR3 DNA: TGTGCCAGCTCACCACCAAGTTTCGATACGCAGTATTTT.

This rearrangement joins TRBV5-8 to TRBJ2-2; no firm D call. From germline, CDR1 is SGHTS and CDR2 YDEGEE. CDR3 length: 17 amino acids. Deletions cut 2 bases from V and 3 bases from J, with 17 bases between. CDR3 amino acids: CASSLEWAGLDTGELFF. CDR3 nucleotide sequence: TGTGCCAGCAGCTTAGAATGGGCCGGGCTTGACACCGGGGAGCTGTTTTTT. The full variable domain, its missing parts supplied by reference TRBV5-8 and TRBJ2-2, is EAGVTQSPTHLIKTRGQQATLRCSPISGHTSVYWYQQALGLGLQFLLWYDEGEERNRGNFPPRFSGRQFPNYSSELNVNALELEDSALYLCASSLEWAGLDTGELFFGEGSRLTVL.

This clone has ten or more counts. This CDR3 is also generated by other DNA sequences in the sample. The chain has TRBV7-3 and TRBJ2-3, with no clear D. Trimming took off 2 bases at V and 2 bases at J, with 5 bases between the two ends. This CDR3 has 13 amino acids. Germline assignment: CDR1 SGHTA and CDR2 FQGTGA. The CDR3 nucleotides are TGTGCCAGCAGCTTAGGGGTCACAGATACGCAGTATTTT. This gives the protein CASSLGVTDTQYF.

The CDR3 spells CSVTEGASGRLWETQYF. CDR3 in DNA: TGCAGCGTGACCGAAGGGGCTAGCGGGAGGTTATGGGAGACCCAGTACTTC. This sequence joins TRBV29-1 and TRBJ2-5; TRBD2 matches at 11 bases. The V gene end was trimmed by 6 bases and the J gene end by 5 bases; junction bases not matched to a gene: 17. Germline V gives CDR1 SQVTM, CDR2 ANQGSEA. This CDR3 contains 17 residues.

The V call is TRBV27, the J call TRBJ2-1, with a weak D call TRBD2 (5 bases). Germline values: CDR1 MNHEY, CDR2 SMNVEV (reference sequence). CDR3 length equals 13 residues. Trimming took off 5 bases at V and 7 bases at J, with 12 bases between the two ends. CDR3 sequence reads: CASSRPLANEQFF. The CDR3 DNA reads TGTGCCAGCAGTCGCCCCCTAGCAAATGAGCAGTTCTTC.

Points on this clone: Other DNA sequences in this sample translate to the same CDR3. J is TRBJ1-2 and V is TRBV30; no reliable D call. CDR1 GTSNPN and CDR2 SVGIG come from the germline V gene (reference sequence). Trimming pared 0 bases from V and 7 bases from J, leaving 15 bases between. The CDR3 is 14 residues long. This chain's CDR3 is CAWSVLSVAGGYTF. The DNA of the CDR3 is TGTGCCTGGAGTGTACTGTCGGTGGCTGGTGGCTACACCTTC.

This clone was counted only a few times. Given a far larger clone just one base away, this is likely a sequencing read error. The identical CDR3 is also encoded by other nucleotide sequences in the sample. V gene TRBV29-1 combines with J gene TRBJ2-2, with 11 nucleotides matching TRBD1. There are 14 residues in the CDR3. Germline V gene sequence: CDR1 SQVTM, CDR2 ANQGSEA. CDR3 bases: TGCAGCGTCGGGACAGGGGGGAACACCGGGGAGCTGTTTTTC. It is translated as CSVGTGGNTGELFF.

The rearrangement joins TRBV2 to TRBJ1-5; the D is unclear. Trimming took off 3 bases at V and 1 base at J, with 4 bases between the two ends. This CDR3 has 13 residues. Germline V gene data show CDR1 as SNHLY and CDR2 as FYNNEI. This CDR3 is CASSEESNQPQHF. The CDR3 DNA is TGTGCCAGCAGTGAGGAAAGCAATCAGCCCCAGCATTTT.

The CDR3 region has the DNA TGTGCCAGCAGGACAGGGAATGCCGGGGAGCTGTTTTTT. This translates into CASRTGNAGELFF. The chain links TRBV6-5 to TRBJ2-2, with TRBD1 identical over 7 bases. Per the germline V gene, CDR1 is MNHEY and CDR2 is SVGAGI. The length of the CDR3 is 13 residues. V was pared by 6 bases and J by 6 bases, with 4 bases of the junction left unmatched.

This chain's CDR3 is CASSPRDRGPGTEAFF. CDR3 in DNA: TGTGCCAGCTCACCTCGGGACAGGGGGCCGGGCACTGAAGCTTTCTTT. The chain uses TRBV18 and TRBJ1-1, with 12 bases identical to TRBD1. The V segment lost 3 bases and the J segment 4 bases; nucleotides outside the gene matches: 6. The germline gives CDR1 KGHSH, CDR2 LQKENI. The CDR3 totals 16 residues.

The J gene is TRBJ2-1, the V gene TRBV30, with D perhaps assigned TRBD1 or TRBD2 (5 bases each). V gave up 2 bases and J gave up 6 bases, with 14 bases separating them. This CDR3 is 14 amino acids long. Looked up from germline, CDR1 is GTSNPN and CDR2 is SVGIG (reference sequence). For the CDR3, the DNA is TGTGCCTGGAGTATGGGGGATTGGGGCAATGAGCAGTTCTTC. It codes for CAWSMGDWGNEQFF. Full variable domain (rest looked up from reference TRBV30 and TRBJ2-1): SQTIHQWPATLVQPVGSPLSLECTVEGTSNPNLYWYRQAAGRGLQLLFYSVGIGQISSEVPQNLSASRPQDRQFILSSKKLLLSDSGFYLCAWSMGDWGNEQFFGPGTRLTVL.

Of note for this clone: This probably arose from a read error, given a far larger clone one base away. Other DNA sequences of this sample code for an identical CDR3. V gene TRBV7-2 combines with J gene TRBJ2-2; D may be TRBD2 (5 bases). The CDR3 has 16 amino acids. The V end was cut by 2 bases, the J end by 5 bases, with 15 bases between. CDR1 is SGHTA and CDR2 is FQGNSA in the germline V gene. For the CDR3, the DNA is TGTGCCAGCAGCTTAAATGCGGAGGCGGGTACCGGGGAGCTGTTTTTT. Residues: CASSLNAEAGTGELFF.

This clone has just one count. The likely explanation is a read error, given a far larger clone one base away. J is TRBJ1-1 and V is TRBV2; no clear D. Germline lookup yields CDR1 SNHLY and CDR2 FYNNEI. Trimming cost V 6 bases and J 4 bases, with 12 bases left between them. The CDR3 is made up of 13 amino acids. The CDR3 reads CASRVTGGTEAFF. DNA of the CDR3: TGTGCCAGCAGAGTAACCGGTGGCACTGAAGCTTTCTTT.

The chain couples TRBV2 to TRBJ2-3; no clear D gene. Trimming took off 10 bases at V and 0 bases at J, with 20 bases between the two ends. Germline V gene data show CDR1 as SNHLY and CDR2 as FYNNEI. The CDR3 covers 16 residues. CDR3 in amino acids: CATSQTFPFSTDTQYF. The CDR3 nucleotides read TGTGCCACCTCACAGACTTTTCCATTTAGCACAGATACGCAGTATTTT.

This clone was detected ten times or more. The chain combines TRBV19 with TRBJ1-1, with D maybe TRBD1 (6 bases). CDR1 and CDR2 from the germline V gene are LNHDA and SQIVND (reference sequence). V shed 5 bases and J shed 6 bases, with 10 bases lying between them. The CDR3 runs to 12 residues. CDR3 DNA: TGTGCCAGTAGTCAACAGGGACCTGAAGCTTTCTTT. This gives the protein CASSQQGPEAFF.

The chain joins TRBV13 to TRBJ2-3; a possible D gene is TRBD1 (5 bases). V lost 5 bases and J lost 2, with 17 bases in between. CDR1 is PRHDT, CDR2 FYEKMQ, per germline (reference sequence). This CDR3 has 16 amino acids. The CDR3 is CASSLYRSGNTDTQYF. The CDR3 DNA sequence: TGTGCCAGCAGCCTATACAGGAGTGGTAACACAGATACGCAGTATTTT. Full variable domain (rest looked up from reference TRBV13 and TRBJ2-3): AAGVIQSPRHLIKEKRETATLKCYPIPRHDTVYWYQQGPGQDPQFLISFYEKMQSDKGSIPDRFSAQQFSDYHSELNMSSLELGDSALYFCASSLYRSGNTDTQYFGPGTRLTVL.